This T cell receptor (beta chain) was identified during a study of CDR3 diversity in severe acne. MiXCR was run by TCRdb on the PCR reads, yielding one entry per CDR3 protein. Among fewer than 100,000 distinct CDR3 sequences listed, 45% to 60% were seen once. Germline assignment: CDR1 MNHEY and CDR2 SMNVEV (reference sequence). V lost 6 bases to trimming and J lost 6 bases, with 17 bases between them. The length of the CDR3 is 15 residues. The receptor was derived from a male donor in good health, without acne. Material for sequencing was blood. The V gene is TRBV27, the J gene TRBJ2-2, with D perhaps TRBD2 (6 bases). CDR3 DNA sequence: TGTGCCAGCAGATCATGGGACTCTTGGTCCGGGGAGCTGTTTTTT. Its protein is CASRSWDSWSGELFF.